This TCR beta chain was sequenced during a study of blood T cell repertoires in COVID-19. TCRdb's table, derived via immunoSEQ multiplex PCR, lists solely in-frame clones and lacks some. The sample contains roughly 340,000 clones, more than 80% of which appear only once. The germline CDR1 and CDR2 sequences are SGHTA and FQGNSA. CDR3 size: 14 residues. The V segment lost 4 bases and the J segment 1 base; nucleotides outside the gene matches: 3. The TCR sequence derives from a woman aged 25-40 years with COVID-19, enrolled during active disease. The chain combines TRBV7-2 with TRBJ2-5; 7 positions agree with TRBD1. The sample taken for sequencing was peripheral blood. CDR3 DNA sequence: TGTGCCAGCAGCTGGGGACAGCCCCAAGAGACCCAGTACTTC. It specifies CASSWGQPQETQYF.